This T cell receptor (beta chain) was captured by sequencing in a study of cytomegalovirus exposure and HLA in healthy donors. Notes on the study in general: Sequencing likely produced, as an artifact, a cluster of highly shared sequence variants.

CDR3 length: 13 residues. The V gene lost 1 base and the J gene lost 2 bases, with 5 bases spanning the gap. Per germline, CDR1 SGHNT and CDR2 YENEEA. Points on this clone: No antigen is known for it.

13 Jbeta primers and 60 Vbeta primers were used for the PCR. Using immunoSEQ multiplex PCR, the repertoire was profiled, and TCRdb retains in-frame clones only, with some absent. Recorded here are 150,000 to 200,000 clones; the top ten clones represent 0.7% to 0.8%. This rearrangement joins TRBV11-3 to TRBJ1-1; D gene unclear. The sample was PBMCs. The TCR was taken from a woman aged 18-29 years in good health and CMV-seropositive. For the CDR3, the DNA is TGTGCCAGCAGCTTAGTAGTAAACACTGAAGCTTTCTTT. The encoded protein is CASSLVVNTEAFF.